Each of the 11 T cell receptor beta chains below was sequenced from the same sample in a study of blood T cell repertoires in COVID-19 (TCRdb year 2020). The library came from the immunoSEQ multiplex PCR assay. Drawn from immuneACCESS, this table holds only the in-frame rearrangements with V and J called that TCRdb kept. Clones are partly lost; checked studies trace under half to an unresolved V gene and leave the rest unexplained. Here the sample has about 310,000 clones; 85% occur a single time. Jointly, the top ten make up 1.5% to 2% of the sample. Sample: PBMCs or T cells enriched from blood (not recorded which). Receptors originate from a woman aged 25 to 39 who had been exposed to COVID-19.

The V gene is TRBV15, the J gene TRBJ1-2, with TRBD1 matching over 11 bases. The germline gives CDR1 LNHNV, CDR2 YYDKDF (reference sequence). The CDR3 runs 16 residues. J gave up 6 bases and V 3 bases, and 9 bases lay outside the gene matches. The CDR3 loop is CATSSGRDRGLDGYTF. CDR3 nucleotide sequence: TGTGCCACCAGCAGTGGAAGGGACAGGGGGTTGGATGGCTACACCTTC.

J is TRBJ2-5 and V is TRBV5-1, with 8 positions matching TRBD1. Germline V gene lookup returns CDR1 SGHRS and CDR2 YFSETQ. The CDR3 sequence is 14 residues long. J lost 4 bases, V lost 4 bases, and 6 bases had no gene match. CDR3: CASSPDRVGETQYF. CDR3 nucleotides: TGCGCCAGCAGCCCGGACAGGGTAGGAGAGACCCAGTACTTC. Together with reference TRBV5-1 and TRBJ2-5, the CDR3 gives the full variable domain: KAGVTQTPRYLIKTRGQQVTLSCSPISGHRSVSWYQQTPGQGLQFLFEYFSETQRNKGNFPGRFSGRQFSNSRSEMNVSTLELGDSALYLCASSPDRVGETQYFGPGTRLLVL.

The chain links TRBV15 to TRBJ2-7; TRBD1 matches at 7 bases. This CDR3 region has 15 residues. The germline CDR1 and CDR2 sequences are LNHNV and YYDKDF (reference sequence). Trimming took 6 bases from V and 3 from J; bases not matched to a gene: 11. Here the CDR3 DNA reads TGTGCCACCAGAAGACAGGGCGATACCGACTACGAGCAGTACTTC. Its protein is CATRRQGDTDYEQYF.

In its sample, this clone was seen a few times. The chain links TRBV5-1 to TRBJ1-1; a weak D match, TRBD1 (6 bases). The germline gives CDR1 SGHRS, CDR2 YFSETQ. This CDR3 contains 13 residues. The V gene lost 5 bases and the J gene lost 5 bases, with 13 bases spanning the gap. CDR3 nucleotide sequence: TGCGCCAGCAGAATCGACAGGTCTACTGAAGCTTTCTTT. Its protein product is CASRIDRSTEAFF. Full variable domain (missing parts from reference TRBV5-1 and TRBJ1-1): KAGVTQTPRYLIKTRGQQVTLSCSPISGHRSVSWYQQTPGQGLQFLFEYFSETQRNKGNFPGRFSGRQFSNSRSEMNVSTLELGDSALYLCASRIDRSTEAFFGQGTRLTVV.

This clone has a handful of counts. The chain is built from TRBV28 and TRBJ1-1; tentatively, D is TRBD1 (6 bases). Germline CDR1 and CDR2: MDHEN and SYDVKM. CDR3 size: 14 residues. The V gene lost 7 bases and the J gene lost 0 bases, with 12 bases spanning the gap. The CDR3 loop is CASTSQGLNTEAFF. CDR3 DNA sequence: TGTGCCAGCACATCACAGGGCCTGAACACTGAAGCTTTCTTT.

The gene calls are TRBV19 and TRBJ1-4; 10 bases align to TRBD1. The germline gives CDR1 LNHDA, CDR2 SQIVND (reference sequence). The CDR3 extends over 18 amino acids. After removal of 5 bases from V and 2 bases from J, the junction contained 11 bases not matched to a gene. CDR3 in amino acids: CASSVHAVTGGTNEKLFF. CDR3 nucleotides: TGTGCCAGTAGTGTTCATGCGGTGACAGGGGGCACTAATGAAAAACTGTTTTTT. Combining the CDR3 with reference TRBV19 and TRBJ1-4 gives the whole variable domain DGGITQSPKYLFRKEGQNVTLSCEQNLNHDAMYWYRQDPGQGLRLIYYSQIVNDFQKGDIAEGYSVSREKKESFPLTVTSAQKNPTAFYLCASSVHAVTGGTNEKLFFGSGTQLSVL.

The CDR3 sequence: CASSIANQPQHF. In DNA, the CDR3 is TGTGCCAGTAGTATAGCTAATCAGCCCCAGCATTTT. This chain links TRBV19 with TRBJ1-5; no reliable D call. The CDR3 runs to 12 residues. Trimming took 1 base from V and 4 from J, leaving 2 bases between them. Germline CDR1 LNHDA, CDR2 SQIVND (reference sequence).

J is TRBJ2-7 and V is TRBV18; D perhaps matches TRBD1 (6 bases). The CDR3 consists of 15 residues. From germline, CDR1 is KGHSH and CDR2 LQKENI. The V end was cut by 3 bases, the J end by 2 bases, with 14 bases between. CDR3 DNA: TGTGCCAGCTCACCGGGGGCGGGTTACCCCTACGAGCAGTACTTC. Amino acid sequence: CASSPGAGYPYEQYF.

There are a few counts of this clone. This chain links TRBV5-1 with TRBJ1-5; 7 bases map to TRBD1. Trimming cost V 4 bases and J 10 bases; bases outside gene matches: 11. The V gene's germline CDR1 is SGHRS and CDR2 YFSETQ. The CDR3 has 14 amino acids. CDR3 loop: CASSEQGSDYPQHF. CDR3 sequence (DNA): TGCGCCAGCAGCGAACAGGGGTCGGATTACCCCCAGCATTTT.

The chain recombines TRBV10-3 with TRBJ2-3, with TRBD2 identical over 9 bases. V lost 3 bases, J lost 5 bases, and 9 bases stayed unmatched. The CDR3 runs to 16 residues. Germline CDR1 is ENHRY and CDR2 is SYGVKD. The CDR3 nucleotides read TGTGCCATCAGTGATAGCAGCGGGGGGTCAGTAGATACGCAGTATTTT. It encodes CAISDSSGGSVDTQYF.

The chain uses TRBV11-2 and TRBJ1-2; D ambiguous. Germline CDR1 and CDR2: SGHAT and FQNNGV. The CDR3 consists of 13 residues. V lost 1 base and J 7 bases, leaving 10 bases between the germline ends. The CDR3 nucleotides read TGTGCCAGCAGCTTAGCACGGTCGGGTGGCTACACCTTC. Its translation is CASSLARSGGYTF.